Following are 14 T cell receptor beta chains from one sample sequenced in a study of cytomegalovirus exposure and HLA in healthy donors. The repertoire was sequenced with immunoSEQ multiplex PCR; TCRdb's copy has only in-frame clones and lacks some. The table records about 360,000 clones, 86% of them present only once. Sequencing was carried out using PBMCs. The receptors were gathered from a woman aged 18-29 years in good health and CMV-seronegative.

V usage is TRBV29-1 and J usage is TRBJ2-1; 7 bases are a match to TRBD1. Germline loops: CDR1 SQVTM, CDR2 ANQGSEA. Unmatched junction bases numbered 11, after V lost 0 bases and J lost 3 bases. The CDR3 contains 17 residues. CDR3 residues: CSVEDRGLARLYNEQFF. The CDR3 DNA follows: TGCAGCGTTGAAGATAGGGGGCTAGCTCGCCTCTACAATGAGCAGTTCTTC.

The gene calls are TRBV9 and TRBJ1-1; D gene uncertain. Germline V gene lookup returns CDR1 SGDLS and CDR2 YYNGEE. The V end lost 4 bases, the J end lost 1 base, and 8 bases lay between the germline ends. The CDR3 extends over 13 amino acids. The CDR3 bases are TGTGCCAGCAGCCCCGCCGGGAACACTGAAGCTTTCTTT. As protein: CASSPAGNTEAFF.

This clone was observed a single time. In nucleotides, the CDR3 is TGCAGCGTTGAAGATTGGGGGGTCATGAACACTGAAGCTTTCTTT. This translates into CSVEDWGVMNTEAFF. The rearrangement joins TRBV29-1 to TRBJ1-1; D might be TRBD1 (5 bases). There are 15 residues in the CDR3. Germline CDR1 SQVTM, CDR2 ANQGSEA. The V gene lost 0 bases and the J gene lost 0 bases, with 11 bases spanning the gap.

This clone was counted between two and nine times. This CDR3 reads CASSRQGRDSPLHF. The CDR3 DNA reads TGTGCCAGTAGCCGACAGGGTCGGGATTCACCCCTCCACTTT. The chain couples TRBV19 to TRBJ1-6, with TRBD1 identical over 7 bases. CDR3 length: 14 residues. Germline-derived CDR1 and CDR2 are LNHDA and SQIVND (reference sequence). The trim removed 6 bases at V and 8 bases at J, leaving 7 bases unmatched.

J is TRBJ1-2 and V is TRBV7-8; D remains ambiguous. The CDR3 is 12 residues long. Germline-derived CDR1 and CDR2 are SGHVS and FQNEAQ. The V gene lost 0 bases and the J gene lost 10 bases, with 9 bases spanning the gap. CDR3 sequence (DNA): TGTGCCAGCAGCTTAGCGGACTCTACCTACACCTTC. Protein product: CASSLADSTYTF. The complete variable domain, with remaining parts taken from reference TRBV7-8 and TRBJ1-2, reads GAGVSQSPRYKVAKRGQDVALRCDPISGHVSLFWYQQALGQGPEFLTYFQNEAQLDKSGLPSDRFFAERPEGSVSTLKIQRTQQEDSAVYLCASSLADSTYTFGSGTRLTVV.

This chain uses TRBV19 with TRBJ1-5, with D unclear. Trimming pared 7 bases from V and 4 bases from J, leaving 11 bases between. The CDR3 contains 13 residues. Germline loops: CDR1 LNHDA, CDR2 SQIVND (reference sequence). The CDR3 here is CASKQGGNQPQHF. The CDR3 DNA reads TGTGCCAGTAAACAAGGCGGGAATCAGCCCCAGCATTTT.

This chain links TRBV30 with TRBJ1-2, with TRBD1 as a possible D gene (6 bases). V was pared by 0 bases and J by 7 bases, with 15 bases between. The CDR3 totals 14 residues. CDR1 GTSNPN and CDR2 SVGIG come from the germline V gene (reference sequence). The chain's CDR3 is CAWSVADRRGGYTF. The CDR3 DNA reads TGTGCCTGGAGTGTCGCTGACAGGCGAGGTGGCTACACCTTC.

This sequence joins TRBV5-4 and TRBJ2-1; a possible D gene is TRBD2 (5 bases). The length of the CDR3 is 14 residues. Germline CDR1 and CDR2: SGHNT and YYREEE (reference sequence). The ends were cut back, 3 bases at V and 1 base at J, with 8 bases in the middle. As DNA, the CDR3 is TGTGCCAGCAGCTCTTCGGGGTCCTACAATGAGCAGTTCTTC. Protein product: CASSSSGSYNEQFF.

The rearrangement uses TRBV27 and TRBJ1-5; 9 bases agree with TRBD1. CDR3 size: 18 residues. After removal of 6 bases from V and 0 bases from J, the junction contained 12 bases not matched to a gene. CDR1 and CDR2 (germline): MNHEY, SMNVEV (reference sequence). The CDR3 coding sequence is TGTGCCAGCAGGAAGGGGACAGGGCCCTTTTATAGCAATCAGCCCCAGCATTTT. It codes for CASRKGTGPFYSNQPQHF.

This clone was seen more than once but under ten times. V usage is TRBV30 and J usage is TRBJ1-5, with D maybe TRBD1 (5 bases). Per the germline V gene, CDR1 is GTSNPN and CDR2 is SVGIG (reference sequence). The CDR3 consists of 15 residues. V lost 0 bases and J lost 2, with 11 bases in between. The CDR3 protein is CAWSVLGPGNQPQHF. Written as DNA, the CDR3 is TGTGCCTGGAGTGTATTGGGGCCGGGCAATCAGCCCCAGCATTTT. The entire variable domain, with the rest obtained from reference TRBV30 and TRBJ1-5, is as follows: SQTIHQWPATLVQPVGSPLSLECTVEGTSNPNLYWYRQAAGRGLQLLFYSVGIGQISSEVPQNLSASRPQDRQFILSSKKLLLSDSGFYLCAWSVLGPGNQPQHFGDGTRLSIL.

The CDR3 nucleotides read TGTGCCAGCAGACCAGGGGCCGGGAATTCACCCCTCCACTTT. Protein sequence: CASRPGAGNSPLHF. V gene TRBV2 combines with J gene TRBJ1-6; TRBD1 might be the D (6 bases). CDR1 SNHLY and CDR2 FYNNEI come from the germline V gene. This CDR3 has 14 residues. The V and J ends lost 6 bases and 7 bases respectively, with 13 bases between them.

This chain uses TRBV15 with TRBJ1-1, with TRBD1 matching 11 bases. The CDR3 is made up of 15 amino acids. V lost 3 bases, J lost 4 bases, and 4 bases stayed unmatched. Germline V gene data show CDR1 as LNHNV and CDR2 as YYDKDF (reference sequence). The CDR3 DNA reads TGTGCCACCAGCAGGGACAGGGGGCCTGGCACTGAAGCTTTCTTT. Protein sequence: CATSRDRGPGTEAFF.

The chain employs TRBV28 and TRBJ1-4; a possible D gene is TRBD1 (5 bases). The CDR3 is 14 amino acids. CDR1 and CDR2 from the germline V gene are MDHEN and SYDVKM. Trimming took off 3 bases at V and 3 bases at J, with 8 bases between the two ends. CDR3 coding DNA: TGTGCCAGCAGTTTTTGGGGGGCTAATGAAAAACTGTTTTTT. Its protein is CASSFWGANEKLFF.

This clone was seen many times. This sample also contains other DNA sequences that code for the same CDR3. The chain joins TRBV15 to TRBJ2-7; D remains ambiguous. This CDR3 region has 12 residues. CDR1 is LNHNV, CDR2 YYDKDF, per germline (reference sequence). V was pared by 0 bases and J by 5 bases, with 5 bases between. CDR3 region: CATSRDEDEQYF. In DNA, the CDR3 is TGTGCCACCAGCAGAGATGAGGACGAGCAGTACTTC.